Following are 18 T cell receptor beta chains from one sample sequenced in a study of molecular identifiers for immune sequencing clone quantification. TCRdb reprocessed the PCR reads via MiXCR and lists one record per CDR3 protein. The sample includes about 330,000 distinct CDR3 sequences, under 25% of them seen just once. Sequenced input: naive CD8+ T cells from blood, with Jurkat cell RNA spiked in. Sample subset: FACS-sorted CD8+CD4-CCR7+CD45RA+ naive T cells. The receptors derive from a human donor in good health. Some libraries in this study had Jurkat cell RNA spiked in.

The genes are TRBV15 and TRBJ1-5; tentative D call: TRBD1 (6 bases). This CDR3 comprises 15 residues. Trimming cost V 4 bases and J 7 bases, with 17 bases left between them. Germline assignment: CDR1 LNHNV and CDR2 YYDKDF (reference sequence). The CDR3 DNA reads TGTGCCACCAGCATAACAACAGGGACCGCGCAGCCCCAGCATTTT. It translates to CATSITTGTAQPQHF.

This clonotype was detected many times. The chain couples TRBV6-5 to TRBJ2-7; the match to TRBD1 covers 7 bases. Losses at the gene ends were 2 bases for V and 3 bases for J; bases not matched to a gene: 4. The CDR3 sequence is 14 residues long. CDR1 and CDR2 (germline): MNHEY, SVGAGI. The chain's CDR3 is CASSYSRDSYEQYF. As DNA, the CDR3 is TGTGCCAGCAGTTACAGCCGGGACAGCTACGAGCAGTACTTC.

This clonotype was seen many times. The chain carries TRBV29-1 and TRBJ2-5, with D unresolved. Germline assignment: CDR1 SQVTM and CDR2 ANQGSEA. With 3 bases removed from V and 2 bases from J, the gap between germline ends came to 10 bases. CDR3 length equals 13 residues. CDR3 in DNA: TGCAGCGTTGAGCTCCCAGCACAAGAGACCCAGTACTTC. Residues: CSVELPAQETQYF.

With respect to this clonotype: A much more abundant neighbour one base away suggests this may be a read error. The chain has TRBV7-9 and TRBJ2-7; D gene uncertain. The CDR3 totals 13 residues. Trimming took off 5 bases at V and 6 bases at J, with 14 bases between the two ends. Germline V gene data show CDR1 as SEHNR and CDR2 as FQNEAQ (reference sequence). The CDR3 DNA reads as TGTGCCAGCAGCCCCCCCGGATGGTCCGAGCAGTACTTC. Translated: CASSPPGWSEQYF. Based on the CDR3 plus reference TRBV7-9 and TRBJ2-7, the full variable domain is DTGVSQNPRHKITKRGQNVTFRCDPISEHNRLYWYRQTLGQGPEFLTYFQNEAQLEKSRLLSDRFSAERPKGSFSTLEIQRTEQGDSAMYLCASSPPGWSEQYFGPGTRLTVT.

Notes on this clonotype: At one end, the junction sequence differs from germline, possibly due to a read error. J is TRBJ2-7 and V is TRBV5-1; TRBD2 might be the D (6 bases). Per the germline V gene, CDR1 is SGHRS and CDR2 is YFSETQ. This CDR3 is built from 14 residues. This CDR3 reads CASSPGTGPYEKYF. For the CDR3, the DNA is TGCGCCAGCAGCCCCGGGACTGGACCCTACGAGAAGTACTTC.

Worth noting for this clonotype: A much larger clonotype is one base distant, so this may be a read error. The CDR3 nucleotides read TGTGCCAGCAGCTTATCTATCCAAGAGACCCAGTACTTC. This encodes CASSLSIQETQYF. V gene TRBV7-9 combines with J gene TRBJ2-5; D gene unclear. CDR1 and CDR2 (germline): SEHNR, FQNEAQ (reference sequence). The CDR3 is 13 amino acids. Trimming removed 2 bases at V and 1 base at J, with 5 bases between.

The chain recombines TRBV19 with TRBJ2-1; weak D call: TRBD2 (5 bases). Between the trimmed V and J ends, which lost 5 bases and 0 bases, there was a span of 14 bases. The CDR3 loop spans 16 amino acids. Germline CDR1 LNHDA, CDR2 SQIVND (reference sequence). In DNA, the CDR3 is TGTGCCAGTAGTGATCCGGAAACTAGCTCCTACAATGAGCAGTTCTTC. Translation: CASSDPETSSYNEQFF. Supplemented by reference TRBV19 and TRBJ2-1, the full variable domain reads DGGITQSPKYLFRKEGQNVTLSCEQNLNHDAMYWYRQDPGQGLRLIYYSQIVNDFQKGDIAEGYSVSREKKESFPLTVTSAQKNPTAFYLCASSDPETSSYNEQFFGPGTRLTVL.

This clonotype was counted many times. The chain is built from TRBV12-3 or TRBV12-4 and TRBJ2-3, with 7 positions matching TRBD2. The J segment lost 4 bases and the V segment lost 2 bases, leaving 9 bases of the junction unmatched. This CDR3 region has 16 residues. The CDR3 loop reads CASSLLVAGDSDTQYF. The DNA for the CDR3 is TGTGCCAGCAGTTTACTGGTTGCGGGAGACTCAGATACGCAGTATTTT.

This clonotype was seen ten or more times. The CDR3 protein is CASSGAGSRDEQFF. Here the CDR3 DNA reads TGTGCCAGCAGCGGGGCCGGGTCTCGGGATGAGCAGTTCTTC. The chain is built from TRBV9 and TRBJ2-1, with no clear D. Germline lookup yields CDR1 SGDLS and CDR2 YYNGEE. CDR3 length equals 14 residues. Trimming took off 3 bases at V and 8 bases at J, with 15 bases between the two ends.

The chain combines TRBV7-6 with TRBJ2-1; TRBD2 matches 11 bases. The junction had 6 bases not matched to a gene; V was cut back by 3 bases and J by 2 bases. The germline gives CDR1 SGHVS, CDR2 FNYEAQ. CDR3 length: 17 residues. The CDR3 bases are TGTGCCAGCAGCTTGCTGCTAGCGGGGGGCCCCTACAATGAGCAGTTCTTC. Translated: CASSLLLAGGPYNEQFF.

This clonotype was seen at least ten times. V gene TRBV10-3 combines with J gene TRBJ1-5, with TRBD1 matching over 12 bases. V lost 6 bases, J lost 6 bases, and 3 bases stayed unmatched. Germline lookup yields CDR1 ENHRY and CDR2 SYGVKD. The CDR3 spans 14 residues. The CDR3 DNA reads TGTGCCATCAGCGGGACAGGGGGCAGTCAGCCCCAGCATTTT. Its translation: CAISGTGGSQPQHF.

The sample holds a few counts of this clonotype. V is TRBV2 and J is TRBJ2-7; 7 bases agree with TRBD2. The CDR3 has 16 amino acids. CDR1 and CDR2 (germline): SNHLY, FYNNEI. V was pared by 2 bases and J by 4 bases, with 11 bases of the junction left unmatched. CDR3 bases: TGTGCCAGCAGTGAAAACCCTGGGGGGGGACGGTACGAGCAGTACTTC. The encoded protein is CASSENPGGGRYEQYF.

This clonotype showed up many times. V gene TRBV7-8 combines with J gene TRBJ2-3, with D uncertain. Trimming shortened V by 7 bases and J by 0 bases, and 5 bases separated the two germline ends. The CDR3 length is 12 residues. Germline loops: CDR1 SGHVS, CDR2 FQNEAQ. The CDR3 region is CASTHSTDTQYF. For the CDR3, the DNA is TGTGCCAGCACCCACAGCACAGATACGCAGTATTTT.

This clonotype has a count of ten or more. The chain carries TRBV7-9 and TRBJ2-3, with 7 bases that match TRBD2. The V segment lost 4 bases and the J segment 4 bases; nucleotides outside the gene matches: 5. Germline CDR1 SEHNR, CDR2 FQNEAQ (reference sequence). The length of the CDR3 is 14 residues. This CDR3 is CASSSQRDPDTQYF. The DNA for the CDR3 is TGTGCCAGCAGCTCACAGCGGGACCCAGATACGCAGTATTTT.

The rearrangement joins TRBV7-9 to TRBJ2-2, with a weak D call TRBD1 (6 bases). Germline-derived CDR1 and CDR2 are SEHNR and FQNEAQ (reference sequence). Between the trimmed V and J ends, which lost 2 bases and 4 bases, there was a span of 17 bases. The CDR3 consists of 17 residues. The CDR3 region is CASSLPPQGSGTGELFF. For the CDR3, the DNA is TGTGCCAGCAGCTTACCCCCGCAGGGGTCGGGCACCGGGGAGCTGTTTTTT.

This clonotype was recorded a few times. V usage is TRBV11-2 and J usage is TRBJ2-2; D uncertain. CDR1 and CDR2 from the germline V gene are SGHAT and FQNNGV. This CDR3 spans 13 amino acids. Trimming removed 10 bases from V and 5 bases from J, with 14 bases in between. The CDR3 region is CAIPLWSTGELFF. The CDR3 nucleotides read TGTGCCATACCACTGTGGTCTACCGGGGAGCTGTTTTTT.

This clonotype was found a few times. The chain employs TRBV30 and TRBJ2-3, with 12 nucleotides matching TRBD2. Germline CDR1 and CDR2: GTSNPN and SVGIG (reference sequence). The CDR3 length is 17 residues. Trimming at V came to 1 base and at J to 0 bases, leaving 5 bases not matched to a gene. The CDR3 here is CAWSGGLAGRSTDTQYF. The CDR3 DNA follows: TGTGCCTGGAGTGGCGGACTAGCGGGGAGAAGCACAGATACGCAGTATTTT.

Ten or more counts support this clonotype. J is TRBJ1-1 and V is TRBV7-2; D gene uncertain. Per germline, CDR1 SGHTA and CDR2 FQGNSA. This CDR3 contains 16 residues. Trimming shortened V by 2 bases and J by 5 bases, and 18 bases separated the two germline ends. DNA for the CDR3: TGTGCCAGCAGCTTATATGGGGAGTGGGCTGGGACTGAAGCTTTCTTT. Its translation is CASSLYGEWAGTEAFF.